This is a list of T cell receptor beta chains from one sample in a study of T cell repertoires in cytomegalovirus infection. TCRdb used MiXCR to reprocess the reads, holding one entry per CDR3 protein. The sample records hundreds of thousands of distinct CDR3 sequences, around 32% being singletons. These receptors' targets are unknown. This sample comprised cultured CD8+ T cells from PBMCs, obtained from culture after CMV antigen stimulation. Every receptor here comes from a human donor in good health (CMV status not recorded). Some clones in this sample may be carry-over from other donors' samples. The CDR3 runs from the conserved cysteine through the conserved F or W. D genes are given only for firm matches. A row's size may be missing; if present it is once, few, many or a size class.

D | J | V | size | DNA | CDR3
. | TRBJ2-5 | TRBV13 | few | TGTGCCAGCGCCTTCCGGGGCTTTGGGGGACGAGAGACCCAGTACTTC | CASAFRGFGGRETQYF
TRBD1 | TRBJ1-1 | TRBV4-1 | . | TGCGCCAGCAGCCAGGGACAGGGCGGAGCTGAAGCTTTCTTT | CASSQGQGGAEAFF
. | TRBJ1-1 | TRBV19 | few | TGTGCCAGTAGTCCAACGACAGGTGGGAGAACTGAAGCTTTCTTT | CASSPTTGGRTEAFF
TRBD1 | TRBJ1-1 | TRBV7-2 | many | TGTGCCAGCACCCTTATCTCTAGGTACAGGGGCGACACTGAAGCTTTCTTT | CASTLISRYRGDTEAFF
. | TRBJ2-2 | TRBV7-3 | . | TGTGCCAGCAGCCCAGGCGACTACTTCACCGGGGAGCTGTTTTTT | CASSPGDYFTGELFF
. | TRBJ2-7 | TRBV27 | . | TGTGCCAGCAGTTTCACTTCCAACAGGGCCCGTTACGGAGAGCAGTACTTC | CASSFTSNRARYGEQYF
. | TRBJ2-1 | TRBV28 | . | TGTGCCAGCAGTTTAGTCGGGGAAGTTAACTACAATGAGCAGTTCTTC | CASSLVGEVNYNEQFF
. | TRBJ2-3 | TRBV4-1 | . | TGCGCCAGCACCAACTACTTTGCCGGGACCTCCCTAAGGACAGATACGCAGTATTTT | CASTNYFAGTSLRTDTQYF
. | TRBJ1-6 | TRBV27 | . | TGTGCCAGCAGTTCTTTCGGGGTTTATTCACCCCTCCACTTT | CASSSFGVYSPLHF
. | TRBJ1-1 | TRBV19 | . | TGTGCCAGTAGTTATCGGTGGTGGGACAAGGGACACACTGAAGCTTTCTTT | CASSYRWWDKGHTEAFF
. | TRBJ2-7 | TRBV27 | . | TGTGTCAGCAGTCACCGGGACGGGCCCTACGAGCAGTACTTC | CVSSHRDGPYEQYF
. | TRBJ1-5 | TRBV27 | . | TGTGCCAGCAGTTTGCGGGGTCCCAATCAGCCCCAGCATTTT | CASSLRGPNQPQHF
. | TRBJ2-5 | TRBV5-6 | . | TGTGCCAGCTATAGAATCCAAGAGACCCAGTACTTC | CASYRIQETQYF
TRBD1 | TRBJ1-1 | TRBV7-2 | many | TGTGCCAGCAGCTTAGCCTCGACAGGGAGAGGCACTGAAGCTTTCTTT | CASSLASTGRGTEAFF
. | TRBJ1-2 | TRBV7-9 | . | TGTGCCAGCAGCATCTCCAGGGCCTCGGGGGGCTACACCTTC | CASSISRASGGYTF
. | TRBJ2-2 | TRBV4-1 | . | TGCGCCAGCAGCCATAGGGGGGGAGCGTCGAACACCGGGAAGCTGTTTTTT | CASSHRGGASNTGKLFF
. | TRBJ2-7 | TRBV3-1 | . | TGTGCCAGCAGCCAAGATTCACATCCTCGTTACGAGCAGTACTTC | CASSQDSHPRYEQYF
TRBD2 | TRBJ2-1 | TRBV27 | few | TGTGCCAGCAGTTGGGGGACTAGCGACAATGAGCAGTTCTTC | CASSWGTSDNEQFF
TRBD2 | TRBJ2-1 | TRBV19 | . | TGTGCCAGTACCTCGAGCGGGGGGGCTTACAATGAGCAGTTCTTC | CASTSSGGAYNEQFF
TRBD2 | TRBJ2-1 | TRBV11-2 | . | TGTGCCAGCAGCTTATCCATGGTGTCTAGCGGGGCCGATGAGCAGTTCTTC | CASSLSMVSSGADEQFF
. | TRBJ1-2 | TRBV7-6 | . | TGTGCCAGCAGCTCCAGGGAGGACTATGGCTACACCTTC | CASSSREDYGYTF
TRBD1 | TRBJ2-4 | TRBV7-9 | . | TGTGCCAGCAGCTGGGGGACAGGAAACATTCAGTACTTC | CASSWGTGNIQYF